These 15 T cell receptor beta chains were all obtained from the same sample, sequenced in a study of T cell responses to AZD1222 COVID-19 vaccine (dated by TCRdb to the early 2020s). The intended sense of this specimen's time point label: about 28 days (+/-7) after the second vaccine dose. Libraries were constructed by the immunoSEQ multiplex PCR assay. Drawn from immuneACCESS, this table holds only the in-frame rearrangements with V and J called that TCRdb kept. Clones are partly lost; checked studies trace under half to an unresolved V gene and leave the rest unexplained. This sample holds over 140,000 clones; 85% to 95% were observed only once. Jointly, the top ten make up roughly 3.6% of the sample. This material consisted of peripheral blood, taken 28 days after the second AZD1222 dose. Every receptor here comes from an adult who received the AZD1222 COVID-19 vaccine.

The CDR3 protein is CASSYGYGNTIYF. The CDR3 nucleotides are TGTGCCAGCAGTTACGGGTACGGAAACACCATATATTTT. This chain uses TRBV6-5 with TRBJ1-3; D is uncertain. CDR3 length equals 13 residues. Trimming shortened V by 2 bases and J by 4 bases, and 6 bases separated the two germline ends. Germline V lookup: CDR1 MNHEY, CDR2 SVGAGI.

The gene calls are TRBV7-2 and TRBJ2-3; weak D call: TRBD2 (5 bases). There are 14 residues in the CDR3. CDR1 is SGHTA and CDR2 is FQGNSA in the germline V gene. Trimming stripped 2 bases from V and 3 bases from J, with 9 bases between. The CDR3 loop reads CASSLSDYTDTQYF. CDR3 DNA: TGTGCCAGCAGCTTAAGCGACTATACAGATACGCAGTATTTT.

This sequence joins TRBV5-1 and TRBJ1-3; D is undetermined. The CDR3 length is 16 residues. The germline V gene has CDR1 SGHRS and CDR2 YFSETQ. V gave up 1 base and J gave up 0 bases, with 11 bases separating them. CDR3 amino acids: CASSLNGPFSGNTIYF. DNA of the CDR3: TGCGCCAGCAGCTTGAACGGACCCTTCTCTGGAAACACCATATATTTT.

The genes are TRBV2 and TRBJ2-5, with a possible D match to TRBD1 (6 bases). CDR1 is SNHLY, CDR2 FYNNEI, per germline. The CDR3 sequence is 14 residues long. V lost 8 bases, J lost 2 bases, and 15 bases lay in between. The DNA of the CDR3 is TGTGCCAGCGTACGGACAGACCGACAAGAGACCCAGTACTTC. It specifies CASVRTDRQETQYF.

The V call is TRBV27, the J call TRBJ1-3; maybe TRBD1 (6 bases). Germline values: CDR1 MNHEY, CDR2 SMNVEV (reference sequence). The CDR3 length is 16 residues. V was cut by 2 bases and J by 0 bases, with 11 bases left in between. In DNA, the CDR3 is TGTGCCAGCAGTTTACGGGGGCCCCTCTCTGGAAACACCATATATTTT. Protein product: CASSLRGPLSGNTIYF.

The rearrangement uses TRBV6-5 and TRBJ1-1; weak D call: TRBD1 (5 bases). This CDR3 is 15 amino acids long. Germline CDR1 is MNHEY and CDR2 is SVGAGI. V was trimmed by 4 bases and J by 6 bases, leaving 18 bases between them. CDR3 sequence: CASSFAQGGGAEAFF. CDR3 nucleotides: TGTGCCAGCAGTTTTGCCCAGGGCGGTGGGGCTGAAGCTTTCTTT.

V is TRBV6-5 and J is TRBJ2-5; D is perhaps TRBD1 (7 bases). Germline CDR1 and CDR2: MNHEY and SVGAGI. V was clipped by 5 bases and J by 4 bases, with 17 bases between them. The CDR3 totals 15 residues. CDR3 residues: CASSRAQGGRETQYF. Written as DNA, the CDR3 is TGTGCCAGCAGTAGGGCGCAGGGGGGTCGAGAGACCCAGTACTTC.

This chain uses TRBV5-1 with TRBJ2-1; unclear D gene. V shed 1 base and J shed 8 bases, with 7 bases lying between them. Per germline, CDR1 SGHRS and CDR2 YFSETQ. The CDR3 length is 12 residues. The CDR3 DNA is TGCGCCAGCAGCTTGAGGTCCCATGAGCAGTTCTTC. This codes for CASSLRSHEQFF.

This chain links TRBV12-3 or TRBV12-4 with TRBJ1-5, with TRBD1 as a possible D gene (5 bases). V was trimmed by 5 bases and J by 7 bases, leaving 12 bases between them. This CDR3 region has 13 residues. CDR3 loop: CASSQQVLQPQHF. As DNA, the CDR3 is TGTGCCAGCAGTCAACAGGTTTTACAGCCCCAGCATTTT.

The chain recombines TRBV27 with TRBJ2-2; no clear D gene. V was trimmed by 5 bases and J by 4 bases, leaving 5 bases between them. CDR1 MNHEY and CDR2 SMNVEV come from the germline V gene (reference sequence). This CDR3 has 12 residues. The CDR3 DNA sequence: TGTGCCAGCAGTCCCTCCACCGGGGAGCTGTTTTTT. Translated: CASSPSTGELFF.

A single count supports this clone. CDR3: CASAFQRGTEAFF. In nucleotides, the CDR3 is TGTGCCAGCGCATTCCAACGGGGAACTGAAGCTTTCTTT. The chain carries TRBV12-3 or TRBV12-4 and TRBJ1-1; D is undetermined. V was shortened by 8 bases and J by 5 bases, with 15 bases between the two germline ends. The CDR3 totals 13 residues.

The chain links TRBV10-3 to TRBJ1-1; perhaps TRBD1 as D (6 bases). The CDR3 sequence is 13 residues long. Trimming shortened V by 3 bases and J by 10 bases, and 15 bases separated the two germline ends. Germline CDR1 ENHRY, CDR2 SYGVKD. The CDR3 loop is CAISDLMFRGAFF. CDR3 bases: TGTGCCATCAGTGATTTGATGTTCAGGGGAGCTTTCTTT.

This rearrangement joins TRBV18 to TRBJ2-3, with D unclear. CDR3 length: 13 residues. V gave up 6 bases and J gave up 2 bases, with 9 bases separating them. CDR1 KGHSH and CDR2 LQKENI come from the germline V gene. CDR3 DNA: TGTGCCAGCTCCCCTCGTAACACAGATACGCAGTATTTT. It is translated as CASSPRNTDTQYF.

V gene TRBV29-1 combines with J gene TRBJ1-3; 10 bases fit TRBD1. This CDR3 has 14 amino acids. The V and J ends lost 6 bases and 3 bases, in that order; junction bases with no gene match: 5. The germline V gene has CDR1 SQVTM and CDR2 ANQGSEA. This CDR3 reads CSVEDRGNGNTIYF. CDR3 bases: TGCAGCGTCGAGGACAGGGGGAATGGAAACACCATATATTTT.

J is TRBJ2-2 and V is TRBV11-3; D gene uncertain. The ends were cut back, 2 bases at V and 0 bases at J, with 7 bases in the middle. CDR1 is SGHNT and CDR2 is YENEEA in the germline V gene. This CDR3 region has 15 residues. CDR3 coding DNA: TGTGCCAGCAGCTTAAGCAGCGCGAACACCGGGGAGCTGTTTTTT. It codes for CASSLSSANTGELFF.